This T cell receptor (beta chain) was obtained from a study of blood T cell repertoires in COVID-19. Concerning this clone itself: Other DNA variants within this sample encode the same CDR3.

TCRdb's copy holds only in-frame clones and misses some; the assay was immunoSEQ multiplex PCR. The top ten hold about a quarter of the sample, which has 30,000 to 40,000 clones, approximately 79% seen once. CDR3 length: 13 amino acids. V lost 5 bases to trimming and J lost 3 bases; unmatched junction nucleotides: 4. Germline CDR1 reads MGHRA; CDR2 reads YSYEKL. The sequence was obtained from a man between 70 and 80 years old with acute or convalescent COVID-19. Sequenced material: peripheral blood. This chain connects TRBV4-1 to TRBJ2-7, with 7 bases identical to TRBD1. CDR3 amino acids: CASSYGTDYEQYF. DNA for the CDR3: TGCGCCAGCAGCTATGGGACAGACTACGAGCAGTACTTC.